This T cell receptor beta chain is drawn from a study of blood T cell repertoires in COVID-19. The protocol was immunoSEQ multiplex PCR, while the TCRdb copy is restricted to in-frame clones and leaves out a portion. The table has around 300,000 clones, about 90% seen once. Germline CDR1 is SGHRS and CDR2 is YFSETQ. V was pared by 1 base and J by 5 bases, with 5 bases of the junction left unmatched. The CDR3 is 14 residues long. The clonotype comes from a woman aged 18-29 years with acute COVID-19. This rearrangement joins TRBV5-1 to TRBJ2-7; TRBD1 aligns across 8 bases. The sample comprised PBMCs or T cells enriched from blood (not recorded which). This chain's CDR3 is CASSLRTGFDEQYF. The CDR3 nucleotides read TGCGCCAGCAGCTTGAGGACAGGGTTCGACGAGCAGTACTTC.